What follows are 17 T cell receptor beta chains derived from one specimen sequenced in a study of T cell clones after liver transplantation. Only in-frame clones appear in the TCRdb table, and some are missing; sequencing was by immunoSEQ multiplex PCR. The data contain about 78,000 clones, 80% of them seen just once; the ten biggest clones take up 0.45% to 0.65%. Sequences were derived from CD4+ T cells from blood, sampled before liver transplant. The source is a human donor who received a liver transplant.

The chain couples TRBV6-4 to TRBJ1-1; D is unresolved. Germline V gene sequence: CDR1 MRHNA, CDR2 SNTAGT. The CDR3 covers 13 residues. Between the trimmed V and J ends, which lost 4 bases and 2 bases, there was a span of 8 bases. This CDR3 is CASSASSNTEAFF. CDR3 bases: TGTGCCAGCAGTGCGAGTAGCAACACTGAAGCTTTCTTT.

This chain's CDR3 is CASSLYPQSGANVLTF. The CDR3 region has the DNA TGTGCCAGCAGTTTATATCCGCAATCTGGGGCCAACGTCCTGACTTTC. The chain carries TRBV27 and TRBJ2-6; D is unresolved. Germline V gene sequence: CDR1 MNHEY, CDR2 SMNVEV (reference sequence). Deletions cut 1 base from V and 1 base from J, with 8 bases between. The CDR3 runs 16 residues.

The rearrangement joins TRBV7-2 to TRBJ2-7; D perhaps matches TRBD2 (6 bases). Trimming shortened V by 3 bases and J by 4 bases, and 16 bases separated the two germline ends. Germline V gene sequence: CDR1 SGHTA, CDR2 FQGNSA. The CDR3 contains 15 residues. Here the CDR3 DNA reads TGTGCCAGCAGCTTGGTCAATCTAGCGAGTTACGAGCAGTACTTC. Amino acids: CASSLVNLASYEQYF. Supplemented by reference TRBV7-2 and TRBJ2-7, the full variable domain reads GAGVSQSPSNKVTEKGKDVELRCDPISGHTALYWYRQSLGQGLEFLIYFQGNSAPDKSGLPSDRFSAERTGGSVSTLTIQRTQQEDSAVYLCASSLVNLASYEQYFGPGTRLTVT.

V gene TRBV18 combines with J gene TRBJ1-1; possibly TRBD1 for D (6 bases). This CDR3 region has 16 residues. The V end lost 6 bases, the J end lost 1 base, and 18 bases lay between the germline ends. The germline V gene has CDR1 KGHSH and CDR2 LQKENI. DNA for the CDR3: TGTGCCAGCTCCGCCGCTACAGGGAGAGGGAACACTGAAGCTTTCTTT. It translates to CASSAATGRGNTEAFF. The whole variable domain, remainder taken from reference TRBV18 and TRBJ1-1, is NAGVMQNPRHLVRRRGQEARLRCSPMKGHSHVYWYRQLPEEGLKFMVYLQKENIIDESGMPKERFSAEFPKEGPSILRIQQVVRGDSAAYFCASSAATGRGNTEAFFGQGTRLTVV.

J is TRBJ2-1 and V is TRBV5-6; D gene ambiguous. Trimming took off 1 base at V and 9 bases at J, with 8 bases between the two ends. The length of the CDR3 is 12 residues. Germline CDR1 is SGHDT and CDR2 is YYEEEE. The CDR3 sequence: CASSLWGSEQFF. DNA of the CDR3: TGTGCCAGCAGCTTGTGGGGTTCTGAGCAGTTCTTC. Supplemented by reference TRBV5-6 and TRBJ2-1, the full variable domain reads DAGVTQSPTHLIKTRGQQVTLRCSPKSGHDTVSWYQQALGQGPQFIFQYYEEEERQRGNFPDRFSGHQFPNYSSELNVNALLLGDSALYLCASSLWGSEQFFGPGTRLTVL.

The genes are TRBV27 and TRBJ1-4, with a possible D match to TRBD1 (6 bases). Germline lookup yields CDR1 MNHEY and CDR2 SMNVEV (reference sequence). The ends were cut back, 0 bases at V and 8 bases at J, with 19 bases in the middle. The CDR3 is 17 amino acids. The CDR3 region is CASSLSPGAGAGEKLFF. The CDR3 region has the DNA TGTGCCAGCAGTTTATCCCCAGGGGCGGGGGCAGGAGAAAAACTGTTTTTT.

The chain is built from TRBV28 and TRBJ2-1, with D possibly being TRBD2 (7 bases). V gave up 10 bases and J gave up 9 bases, with 28 bases separating them. This CDR3 comprises 16 residues. Germline CDR1 and CDR2: MDHEN and SYDVKM. As DNA, the CDR3 is TGTGCCACCAACAAACCTAGGGGGGAGGGCCGGGGTGAGCAGTTCTTC. Protein sequence: CATNKPRGEGRGEQFF.

The V call is TRBV2, the J call TRBJ2-7, with 8 bases aligning to TRBD1. With V trimmed by 5 bases and J by 6 bases, 6 bases remained unmatched. In germline, CDR1 is SNHLY, CDR2 FYNNEI. The CDR3 totals 13 residues. The CDR3 spells CASSIRGQGEQYF. For the CDR3, the DNA is TGTGCCAGCAGTATCAGGGGGCAGGGCGAGCAGTACTTC.

The genes are TRBV7-2 and TRBJ1-2; D perhaps matches TRBD1 (5 bases). The CDR3 length is 14 residues. The V and J ends lost 3 bases and 4 bases respectively, with 12 bases between them. Germline CDR1 and CDR2: SGHTA and FQGNSA. For the CDR3, the DNA is TGTGCCAGCAGCTTGCTGGGGGAGGTCTATGGCTACACCTTC. Amino acid sequence: CASSLLGEVYGYTF.

The chain is built from TRBV5-1 and TRBJ2-1; D call uncertain. The germline V gene has CDR1 SGHRS and CDR2 YFSETQ. The CDR3 length is 13 residues. The ends were cut back, 0 bases at V and 7 bases at J, with 8 bases in the middle. This CDR3 reads CASSLVVGNEQFF. CDR3 DNA: TGCGCCAGCAGCTTGGTGGTGGGGAATGAGCAGTTCTTC. Looking up the rest from reference TRBV5-1 and TRBJ2-1 gives the full variable domain: KAGVTQTPRYLIKTRGQQVTLSCSPISGHRSVSWYQQTPGQGLQFLFEYFSETQRNKGNFPGRFSGRQFSNSRSEMNVSTLELGDSALYLCASSLVVGNEQFFGPGTRLTVL.

This chain connects TRBV6-5 to TRBJ1-1; D is unclear. V lost 6 bases, J lost 7 bases, and 15 bases lay in between. This CDR3 region has 13 residues. Germline V CDR1 and CDR2: MNHEY, SVGAGI. Here the CDR3 DNA reads TGTGCCAGCAGCCCTCCGATACAGAGTGAAGCTTTCTTT. Translation gives CASSPPIQSEAFF.

The chain links TRBV27 to TRBJ1-1; no clear D gene. Germline assignment: CDR1 MNHEY and CDR2 SMNVEV (reference sequence). This CDR3 comprises 13 residues. V was cut by 3 bases and J by 3 bases, with 8 bases left in between. As DNA, the CDR3 is TGTGCCAGCAGTTTGTTCAGGTACACTGAAGCTTTCTTT. Translated: CASSLFRYTEAFF.

This chain uses TRBV5-6 with TRBJ2-5; D uncertain. From germline, CDR1 is SGHDT and CDR2 YYEEEE. V shed 2 bases and J shed 5 bases, with 4 bases lying between them. The CDR3 runs 11 residues. The CDR3 is CASSFAETQYF. The CDR3, as DNA: TGTGCCAGCAGCTTTGCCGAGACCCAGTACTTC. Combining the CDR3 with reference TRBV5-6 and TRBJ2-5 gives the whole variable domain DAGVTQSPTHLIKTRGQQVTLRCSPKSGHDTVSWYQQALGQGPQFIFQYYEEEERQRGNFPDRFSGHQFPNYSSELNVNALLLGDSALYLCASSFAETQYFGPGTRLLVL.

This sequence joins TRBV15 and TRBJ2-2; 7 nucleotides align to TRBD2. The junction had 5 bases not matched to a gene; V was cut back by 5 bases and J by 2 bases. Germline CDR1 is LNHNV and CDR2 is YYDKDF (reference sequence). The CDR3 is made up of 15 amino acids. CDR3 DNA sequence: TGTGCCACCAGCGTTAGCGGGCCCAACACCGGGGAGCTGTTTTTT. Its translation: CATSVSGPNTGELFF. Combining the CDR3 with reference TRBV15 and TRBJ2-2 gives the whole variable domain DAMVIQNPRYQVTQFGKPVTLSCSQTLNHNVMYWYQQKSSQAPKLLFHYYDKDFNNEADTPDNFQSRRPNTSFCFLDIRSPGLGDTAMYLCATSVSGPNTGELFFGEGSRLTVL.

The chain is built from TRBV4-1 and TRBJ1-1, with a tentative D call TRBD1 (5 bases). The CDR3 runs 14 residues. V gave up 9 bases and J gave up 5 bases, with 19 bases separating them. CDR1 is MGHRA, CDR2 YSYEKL, per germline. This CDR3 is CASRSGSQGTEAFF. The CDR3 bases are TGCGCCAGTCGATCAGGGTCCCAAGGGACTGAAGCTTTCTTT.

The chain combines TRBV2 with TRBJ2-4; no firm D call. CDR3 length: 12 amino acids. V lost 3 bases to trimming and J lost 15 bases, with 15 bases between them. Looked up from germline, CDR1 is SNHLY and CDR2 is FYNNEI. CDR3 loop: CASSDPWTTWYF. In DNA form, the CDR3 reads TGTGCCAGCAGTGACCCCTGGACGACTTGGTACTTC.

Only one count was recorded for this clone. The J gene is TRBJ2-3, the V gene TRBV5-1, with D unresolved. The ends were cut back, 0 bases at V and 4 bases at J, with 9 bases in the middle. The CDR3 extends over 14 amino acids. Germline V lookup: CDR1 SGHRS, CDR2 YFSETQ. The CDR3 DNA is TGCGCCAGCAGCTTGGACCGAAGGTCAGATACGCAGTATTTT. This sequence encodes CASSLDRRSDTQYF.